Below are 8 T cell receptor beta chains sequenced from a single sample in a study of cytomegalovirus exposure and HLA in healthy donors. Primers for the PCR totalled 60 Vbeta and 13 Jbeta. Only in-frame clones appear in the TCRdb table, and some are missing; sequencing was by immunoSEQ multiplex PCR. The sample lists 150,000 or so clones; 65% to 80% were seen once. Sequences were obtained from PBMCs. The receptors come from a man aged 40-49 years in good health and CMV-seropositive.

This clone was seen once. The rearrangement links TRBV18 to TRBJ2-1; 8 bases are a match to TRBD2. V lost 3 bases to trimming and J lost 7 bases; unmatched junction nucleotides: 2. Per germline, CDR1 KGHSH and CDR2 LQKENI. The CDR3 totals 13 residues. CDR3 DNA: TGTGCCAGCTCACCGGGACTAGAGAATGAGCAGTTCTTC. Its translation: CASSPGLENEQFF.

The chain employs TRBV5-1 and TRBJ2-7, with TRBD2 identical over 8 bases. Looked up from germline, CDR1 is SGHRS and CDR2 is YFSETQ. Losses at the gene ends were 0 bases for V and 7 bases for J; bases not matched to a gene: 6. This CDR3 has 14 amino acids. The CDR3 here is CASSLVAGGREQYF. As DNA, the CDR3 is TGCGCCAGCAGCTTGGTTGCGGGAGGTAGGGAGCAGTACTTC.

The chain has TRBV7-2 and TRBJ1-1; D ambiguous. The ends were cut back, 1 base at V and 1 base at J, with 10 bases in the middle. Germline V gene sequence: CDR1 SGHTA, CDR2 FQGNSA. This CDR3 contains 15 residues. The CDR3 sequence is CASSLVMQKNTEAFF. The CDR3 region has the DNA TGTGCCAGCAGCTTAGTTATGCAGAAGAACACTGAAGCTTTCTTT.

The rearrangement joins TRBV7-9 to TRBJ1-5; 8 bases line up with TRBD1. Trimming took 1 base from V and 5 from J; bases not matched to a gene: 1. The germline CDR1 and CDR2 sequences are SEHNR and FQNEAQ (reference sequence). The CDR3 is 14 residues long. CDR3: CASSLGGQDQPQHF. The CDR3 DNA reads as TGTGCCAGCAGCTTAGGGGGACAGGATCAGCCCCAGCATTTT.

This clone was counted only a few times. Different DNA sequences within this sample yield the same CDR3. The J gene is TRBJ2-5, the V gene TRBV4-1; no clear D gene. This CDR3 has 13 residues. Germline assignment: CDR1 MGHRA and CDR2 YSYEKL. The V end was cut by 3 bases, the J end by 3 bases, with 8 bases between. The CDR3 sequence: CASSQWQKETQYF. The CDR3, as DNA: TGCGCCAGCAGCCAGTGGCAAAAAGAGACCCAGTACTTC.

A single count supports this clone. The chain joins TRBV19 to TRBJ2-1, with 8 bases lining up with TRBD2. CDR1 and CDR2 from the germline V gene are LNHDA and SQIVND (reference sequence). The CDR3 runs 17 residues. The trim removed 6 bases at V and 8 bases at J, leaving 18 bases unmatched. The CDR3 DNA is TGTGCCAGTAGGCACCATGGAGCGGGAGTCAGAGGCGATGAGCAGTTCTTC. Encoded protein: CASRHHGAGVRGDEQFF. Full variable domain (missing parts from reference TRBV19 and TRBJ2-1): DGGITQSPKYLFRKEGQNVTLSCEQNLNHDAMYWYRQDPGQGLRLIYYSQIVNDFQKGDIAEGYSVSREKKESFPLTVTSAQKNPTAFYLCASRHHGAGVRGDEQFFGPGTRLTVL.

This clone was seen only once. This chain joins TRBV5-4 and TRBJ2-1; 7 bases agree with TRBD2. Germline V lookup: CDR1 SGHNT, CDR2 YYREEE (reference sequence). V was clipped by 3 bases and J by 3 bases; unmatched bases: 3. This CDR3 spans 14 amino acids. The CDR3 loop is CASSWGGNYNEQFF. The DNA for the CDR3 is TGTGCCAGCAGCTGGGGGGGAAACTACAATGAGCAGTTCTTC.

The chain uses TRBV5-5 and TRBJ1-2, with 7 bases matching TRBD1. CDR3 size: 16 residues. V lost 4 bases and J lost 8; bases outside the gene matches: 17. Per the germline V gene, CDR1 is SGHKS and CDR2 is YYEKEE (reference sequence). The CDR3, as DNA: TGTGCCAGCAGCGTGGGGAAGGGGGCACTTGTTTACGGCTACACCTTC. Protein product: CASSVGKGALVYGYTF.